These 10 T cell receptor beta chains share one sample of origin, sequenced in a study of beta chain features in type 1 diabetes. Expressed TCRB transcripts were sequenced because the entire RNA isolate underwent reverse transcription. Here immunoSEQ multiplex PCR was the method, and the copy in TCRdb shows in-frame clones only, minus some. The sample lists around 240,000 clones; 9.6% were seen once. Input material: naive CD4+ T cells from blood. These receptors were collected from a woman aged 18-29 years in good health.

V usage is TRBV20-1 and J usage is TRBJ2-7; maybe TRBD1 (5 bases). The CDR3 is 11 amino acids. V shed 5 bases and J shed 3 bases, with 8 bases lying between them. CDR1 DFQATT and CDR2 SNEGSKA come from the germline V gene (reference sequence). CDR3 bases: TGCAGTGCTCCCGGACACTACGAGCAGTACTTC. Translated, it gives CSAPGHYEQYF.

This rearrangement joins TRBV19 to TRBJ2-7, with 8 bases matching TRBD1. V shed 7 bases and J 2 bases; nucleotides not matched to a gene: 4. The germline CDR1 and CDR2 sequences are LNHDA and SQIVND (reference sequence). This CDR3 has 13 amino acids. The CDR3 reads CASKRGQAYEQYF. The CDR3, as DNA: TGTGCCAGTAAACGGGGACAGGCCTACGAGCAGTACTTC.

The table lists this clone with a few counts. Here the CDR3 reads CASSPYRGPQPQHF. In DNA form, the CDR3 reads TGTGCCAGCAGCCCCTACAGGGGGCCCCAGCCCCAGCATTTT. The chain is built from TRBV7-2 and TRBJ1-5; TRBD1 matches 9 bases. This CDR3 contains 14 residues. Germline-derived CDR1 and CDR2 are SGHTA and FQGNSA. Unmatched junction bases numbered 6, after V lost 5 bases and J lost 7 bases.

The chain couples TRBV9 to TRBJ2-1; 11 bases are a match to TRBD1. J was trimmed by 8 bases and V by 0 bases; bases with no gene match: 7. This CDR3 is built from 16 residues. Germline-derived CDR1 and CDR2 are SGDLS and YYNGEE. The CDR3: CASSVGGTGGEYEQFF. The CDR3 DNA reads as TGTGCCAGCAGCGTAGGAGGGACAGGGGGGGAGTATGAGCAGTTCTTC.

This chain connects TRBV5-6 to TRBJ1-6, with 8 bases matching TRBD1. This CDR3 is 14 amino acids long. V lost 0 bases, J lost 9 bases, and 2 bases stayed unmatched. CDR1 is SGHDT and CDR2 is YYEEEE in the germline V gene. The CDR3 here is CASSLAGGSSPLHF. The CDR3 DNA follows: TGTGCCAGCAGCTTGGCAGGGGGCTCTTCACCCCTCCACTTT.

The chain combines TRBV5-4 with TRBJ1-4; no reliable D call. Looked up from germline, CDR1 is SGHNT and CDR2 is YYREEE (reference sequence). V was pared by 5 bases and J by 0 bases, with 11 bases between. The CDR3 contains 15 residues. The CDR3 spells CASRPRGATNEKLFF. Written as DNA, the CDR3 is TGTGCCAGCAGACCGCGGGGTGCAACTAATGAAAAACTGTTTTTT.

In its sample, this clone was seen a few times. The chain employs TRBV15 and TRBJ2-1; 14 nucleotides match TRBD2. Germline V CDR1 and CDR2: LNHNV, YYDKDF (reference sequence). The trim removed 0 bases at V and 0 bases at J, leaving 7 bases unmatched. This CDR3 spans 20 amino acids. In DNA form, the CDR3 reads TGTGCCACCAGCAGAGATCTGGGGACTAGCGGGAGTGTCTCCTACAATGAGCAGTTCTTC. Amino acid sequence: CATSRDLGTSGSVSYNEQFF. Full variable domain (outside the CDR3, taken from reference TRBV15 and TRBJ2-1): DAMVIQNPRYQVTQFGKPVTLSCSQTLNHNVMYWYQQKSSQAPKLLFHYYDKDFNNEADTPDNFQSRRPNTSFCFLDIRSPGLGDTAMYLCATSRDLGTSGSVSYNEQFFGPGTRLTVL.

This clone was observed a few times. The V call is TRBV7-9, the J call TRBJ1-1, with a weak D call TRBD1 (6 bases). CDR1 and CDR2 from the germline V gene are SEHNR and FQNEAQ (reference sequence). The CDR3 has 14 amino acids. V lost 1 base and J lost 3, with 9 bases in between. CDR3 sequence reads: CASSLDRAYTEAFF. The CDR3 DNA follows: TGTGCCAGCAGCTTAGACAGGGCATACACTGAAGCTTTCTTT.

This clone was counted only a few times. The gene calls are TRBV5-1 and TRBJ2-3; D possibly corresponds to TRBD1 (6 bases). This CDR3 comprises 14 residues. Trimming stripped 0 bases from V and 6 bases from J, with 11 bases between. From germline, CDR1 is SGHRS and CDR2 YFSETQ. CDR3 bases: TGCGCCAGCAGCTTGGGACAGGACAAGGATACGCAGTATTTT. It yields the protein CASSLGQDKDTQYF.

This rearrangement joins TRBV30 to TRBJ2-5, with D unclear. Trimming pared 5 bases from V and 5 bases from J, leaving 9 bases between. In germline, CDR1 is GTSNPN, CDR2 SVGIG (reference sequence). The CDR3 extends over 11 amino acids. For the CDR3, the DNA is TGTGCCTGGGGCCTCAAGGAGACCCAGTACTTC. Amino acids: CAWGLKETQYF.